This T cell receptor (beta chain) is from a study of OX40 agonist ivuxolimab in advanced cancers. In the study overall: Prior checkpoint blockade (anti-PD-1, anti-PD-L1 or anti-CTLA-4) was permitted; 40% had it. Findings and caveats of the study: Near-lowest levels of clonal expansion characterized partial responders at 0.1-3.0 mg/kg. The study did not work out the antigen specificity of the expanded peripheral T cells.

Assay: immunoSEQ multiplex PCR; the TCRdb copy retains only in-frame clones and omits some. The sample has about 76,000 clones, approximately 80% seen once; the top ten hold just under 7%. A note on this clone: The antigen remains undetermined.

The CDR3 consists of 15 residues. In germline, CDR1 is SGHTA, CDR2 FQGNSA. Trimming stripped 3 bases from V and 9 bases from J, with 21 bases between. Patients were ruled out by autoimmune disease history or systemic immunosuppression. The chain employs TRBV7-2 and TRBJ2-7, with D hard to call. This sample comprised CD4+ or CD8+ T cells sorted from blood, obtained in a trial of the OX40 agonist ivuxolimab. This receptor was obtained from an adult with an advanced solid tumor such as melanoma, head and neck, liver or kidney cancer. In nucleotides, the CDR3 is TGTGCCAGCAGCTTTGGGTTTCTCTACGAACGGCCGCAGTACTTC. This translates into CASSFGFLYERPQYF.